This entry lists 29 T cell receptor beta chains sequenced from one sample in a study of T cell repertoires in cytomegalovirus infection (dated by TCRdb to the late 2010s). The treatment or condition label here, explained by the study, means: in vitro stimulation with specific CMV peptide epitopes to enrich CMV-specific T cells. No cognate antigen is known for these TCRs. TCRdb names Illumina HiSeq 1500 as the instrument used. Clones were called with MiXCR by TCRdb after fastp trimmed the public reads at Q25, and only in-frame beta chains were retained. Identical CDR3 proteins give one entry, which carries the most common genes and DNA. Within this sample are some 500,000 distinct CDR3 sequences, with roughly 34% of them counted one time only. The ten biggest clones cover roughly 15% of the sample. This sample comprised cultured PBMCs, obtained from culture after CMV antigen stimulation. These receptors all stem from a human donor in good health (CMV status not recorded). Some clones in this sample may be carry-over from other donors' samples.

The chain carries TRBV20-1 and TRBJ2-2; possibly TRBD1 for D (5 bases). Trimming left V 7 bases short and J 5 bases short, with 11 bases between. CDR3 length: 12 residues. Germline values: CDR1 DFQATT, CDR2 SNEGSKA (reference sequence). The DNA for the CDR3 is TGCAGTGGCTCAGGGTTGACCGGGGAGCTGTTTTTT. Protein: CSGSGLTGELFF.

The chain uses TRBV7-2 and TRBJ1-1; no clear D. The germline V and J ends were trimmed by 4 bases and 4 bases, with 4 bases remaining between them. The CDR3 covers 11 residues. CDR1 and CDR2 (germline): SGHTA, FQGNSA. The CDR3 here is CASSSLTEAFF. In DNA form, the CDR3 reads TGTGCCAGCAGCTCTCTCACTGAAGCTTTCTTT.

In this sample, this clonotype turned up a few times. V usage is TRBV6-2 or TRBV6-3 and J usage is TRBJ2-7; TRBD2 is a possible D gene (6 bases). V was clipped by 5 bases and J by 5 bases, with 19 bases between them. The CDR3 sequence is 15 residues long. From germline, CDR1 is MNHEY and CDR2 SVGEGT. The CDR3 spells CASSPVRPSGDEQYF. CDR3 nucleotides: TGTGCCAGCAGTCCAGTACGTCCTTCGGGGGACGAGCAGTACTTC.

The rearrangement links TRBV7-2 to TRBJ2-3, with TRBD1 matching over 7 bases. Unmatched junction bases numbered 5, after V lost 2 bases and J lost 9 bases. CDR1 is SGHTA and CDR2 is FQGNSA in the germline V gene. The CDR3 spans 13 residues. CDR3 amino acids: CASSLRGRGTQYF. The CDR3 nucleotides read TGTGCCAGCAGCTTAAGGGGGCGAGGCACGCAGTATTTT.

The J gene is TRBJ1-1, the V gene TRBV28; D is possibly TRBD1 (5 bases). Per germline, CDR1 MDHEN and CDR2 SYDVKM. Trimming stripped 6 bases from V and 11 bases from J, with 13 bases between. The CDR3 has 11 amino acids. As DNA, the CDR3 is TGTGCCAGCAGGGGGGTCCTGGACGCTTTCTTT. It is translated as CASRGVLDAFF.

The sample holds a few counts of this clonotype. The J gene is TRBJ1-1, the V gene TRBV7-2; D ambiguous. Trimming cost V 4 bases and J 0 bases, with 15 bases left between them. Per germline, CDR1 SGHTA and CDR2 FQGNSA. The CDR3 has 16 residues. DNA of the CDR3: TGTGCCAGCAGCTACCCCTTACGGCCCCTGAACACTGAAGCTTTCTTT. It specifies CASSYPLRPLNTEAFF.

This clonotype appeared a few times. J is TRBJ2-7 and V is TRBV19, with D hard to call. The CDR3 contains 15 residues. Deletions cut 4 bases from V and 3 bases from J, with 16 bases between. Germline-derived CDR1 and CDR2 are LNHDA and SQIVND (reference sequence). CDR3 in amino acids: CASSTRASWNYEQYF. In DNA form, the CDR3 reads TGTGCCAGTAGTACCCGGGCATCATGGAACTACGAGCAGTACTTC.

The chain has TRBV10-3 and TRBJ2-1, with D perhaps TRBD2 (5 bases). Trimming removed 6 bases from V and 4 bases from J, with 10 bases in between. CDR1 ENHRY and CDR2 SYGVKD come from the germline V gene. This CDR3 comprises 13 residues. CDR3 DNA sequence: TGTGCCATCAGCGGTACTAGATACAATGAGCAGTTCTTC. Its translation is CAISGTRYNEQFF.

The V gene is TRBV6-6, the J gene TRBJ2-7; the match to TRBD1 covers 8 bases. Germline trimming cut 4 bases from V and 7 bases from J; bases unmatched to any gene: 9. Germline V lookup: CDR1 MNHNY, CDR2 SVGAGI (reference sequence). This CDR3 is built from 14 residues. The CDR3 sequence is CASSSQGAVGEQYF. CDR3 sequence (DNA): TGTGCCAGCAGTTCCCAGGGGGCGGTGGGGGAGCAGTACTTC.

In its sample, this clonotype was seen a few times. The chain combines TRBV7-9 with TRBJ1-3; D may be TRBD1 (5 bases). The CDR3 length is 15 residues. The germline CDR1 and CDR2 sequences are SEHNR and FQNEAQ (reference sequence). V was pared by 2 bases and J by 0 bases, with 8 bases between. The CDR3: CASSLIGTSGNTIYF. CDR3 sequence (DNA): TGTGCCAGCAGCTTAATCGGGACCTCTGGAAACACCATATATTTT.

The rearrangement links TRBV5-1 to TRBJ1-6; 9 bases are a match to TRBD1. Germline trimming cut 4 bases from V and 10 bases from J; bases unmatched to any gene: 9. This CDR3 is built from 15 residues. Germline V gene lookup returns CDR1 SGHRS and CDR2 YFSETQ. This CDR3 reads CASSTDRGGWSPLHF. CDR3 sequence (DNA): TGCGCCAGCAGCACGGACAGGGGAGGTTGGTCACCCCTCCACTTT.

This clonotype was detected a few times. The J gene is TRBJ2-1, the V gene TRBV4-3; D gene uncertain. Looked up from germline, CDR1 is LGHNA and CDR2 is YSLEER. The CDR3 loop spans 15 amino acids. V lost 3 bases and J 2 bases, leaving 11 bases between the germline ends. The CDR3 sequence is CASSQSADTYNEQFF. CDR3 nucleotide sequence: TGCGCCAGCAGCCAGTCAGCCGACACCTACAATGAGCAGTTCTTC.

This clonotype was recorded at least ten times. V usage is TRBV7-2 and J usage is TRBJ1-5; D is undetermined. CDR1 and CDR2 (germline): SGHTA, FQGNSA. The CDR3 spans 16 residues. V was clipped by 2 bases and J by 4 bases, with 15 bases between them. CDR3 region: CASSLNSQELNQPQHF. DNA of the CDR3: TGTGCCAGCAGCTTAAATAGTCAGGAACTTAATCAGCCCCAGCATTTT.

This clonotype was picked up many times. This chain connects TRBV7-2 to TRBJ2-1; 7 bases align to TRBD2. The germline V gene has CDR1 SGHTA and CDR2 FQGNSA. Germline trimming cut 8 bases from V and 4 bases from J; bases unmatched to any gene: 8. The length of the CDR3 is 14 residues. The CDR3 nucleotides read TGTGCCAGCGGGGGAGGGAACCCTTACAATGAGCAGTTCTTC. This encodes CASGGGNPYNEQFF.

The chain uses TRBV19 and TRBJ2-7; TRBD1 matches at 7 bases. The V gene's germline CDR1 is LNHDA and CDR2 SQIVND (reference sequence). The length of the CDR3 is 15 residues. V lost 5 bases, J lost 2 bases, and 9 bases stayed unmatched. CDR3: CASSAPGQRTYEQYF. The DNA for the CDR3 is TGTGCCAGTAGTGCTCCGGGACAGAGGACCTACGAGCAGTACTTC.

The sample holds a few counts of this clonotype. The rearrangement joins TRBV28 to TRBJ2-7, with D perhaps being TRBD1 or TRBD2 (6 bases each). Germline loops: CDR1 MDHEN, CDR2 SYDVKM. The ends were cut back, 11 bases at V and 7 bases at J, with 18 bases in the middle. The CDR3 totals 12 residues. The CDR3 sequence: CALGGREGEQYF. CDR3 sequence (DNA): TGTGCCCTCGGGGGCAGGGAAGGGGAGCAGTACTTC.

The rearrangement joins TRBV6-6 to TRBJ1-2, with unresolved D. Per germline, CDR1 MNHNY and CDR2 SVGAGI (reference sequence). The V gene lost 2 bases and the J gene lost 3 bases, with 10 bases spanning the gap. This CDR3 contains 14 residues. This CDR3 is CASSYNGGDYGYTF. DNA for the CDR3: TGTGCCAGCAGTTACAATGGCGGAGACTATGGCTACACCTTC.

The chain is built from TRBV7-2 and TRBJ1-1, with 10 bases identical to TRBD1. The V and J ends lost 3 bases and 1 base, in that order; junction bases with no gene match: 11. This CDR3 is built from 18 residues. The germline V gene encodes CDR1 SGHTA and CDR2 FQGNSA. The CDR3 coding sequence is TGTGCCAGCAGCTTGAGGGGACAGGGGACGTACCCGAACACTGAAGCTTTCTTT. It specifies CASSLRGQGTYPNTEAFF.

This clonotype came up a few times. The CDR3 loop reads CASSEQGKHQPQHF. As DNA, the CDR3 is TGTGCCAGCTCCGAACAGGGGAAACATCAGCCCCAGCATTTT. This chain joins TRBV6-1 and TRBJ1-5; 7 nucleotides align to TRBD1. Looked up from germline, CDR1 is MNHNS and CDR2 is SASEGT. Losses at the gene ends were 8 bases for V and 5 bases for J; bases not matched to a gene: 9. CDR3 length equals 14 residues.

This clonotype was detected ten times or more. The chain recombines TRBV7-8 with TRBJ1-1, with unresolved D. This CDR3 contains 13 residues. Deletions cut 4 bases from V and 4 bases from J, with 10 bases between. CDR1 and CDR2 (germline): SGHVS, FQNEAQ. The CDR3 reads CASSSGLGTEAFF. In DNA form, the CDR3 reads TGTGCCAGCAGCTCGGGATTAGGCACTGAAGCTTTCTTT.

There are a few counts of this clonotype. Written as DNA, the CDR3 is TGTGCCAGCAGCTGGGGGCGGGCAGGGAGAGAGCAGTACTTC. It yields the protein CASSWGRAGREQYF. The chain joins TRBV28 to TRBJ2-7; tentatively, D is TRBD1 (6 bases). V was pared by 6 bases and J by 7 bases, with 19 bases between. CDR1 is MDHEN, CDR2 SYDVKM, per germline. The CDR3 contains 14 residues. The full variable domain, in which reference TRBV28 and TRBJ2-7 provide the parts outside the CDR3, is DVKVTQSSRYLVKRTGEKVFLECVQDMDHENMFWYRQDPGLGLRLIYFSYDVKMKEKGDIPEGYSVSREKKERFSLILESASTNQTSMYLCASSWGRAGREQYFGPGTRLTVT.

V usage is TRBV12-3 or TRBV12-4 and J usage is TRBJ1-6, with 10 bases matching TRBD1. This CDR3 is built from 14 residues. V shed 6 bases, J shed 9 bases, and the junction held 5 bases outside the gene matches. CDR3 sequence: CASSRTGGGSPLHF. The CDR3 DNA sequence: TGTGCCAGCAGCCGGACAGGGGGGGGTTCACCCCTCCACTTT.

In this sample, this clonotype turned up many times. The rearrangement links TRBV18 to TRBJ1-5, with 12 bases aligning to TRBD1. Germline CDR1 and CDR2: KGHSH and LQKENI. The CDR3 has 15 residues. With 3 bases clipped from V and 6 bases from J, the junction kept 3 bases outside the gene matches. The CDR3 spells CASSPGTGGGQPQHF. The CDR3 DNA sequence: TGTGCCAGCTCACCCGGGACAGGGGGCGGTCAGCCCCAGCATTTT.

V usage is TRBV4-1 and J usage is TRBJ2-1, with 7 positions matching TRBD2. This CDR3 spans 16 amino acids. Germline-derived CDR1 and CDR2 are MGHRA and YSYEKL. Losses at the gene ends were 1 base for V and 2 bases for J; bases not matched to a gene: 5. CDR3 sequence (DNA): TGCGCCAGCAGCCAAGGGGAGGGCGGACCCTACAATGAGCAGTTCTTC. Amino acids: CASSQGEGGPYNEQFF.

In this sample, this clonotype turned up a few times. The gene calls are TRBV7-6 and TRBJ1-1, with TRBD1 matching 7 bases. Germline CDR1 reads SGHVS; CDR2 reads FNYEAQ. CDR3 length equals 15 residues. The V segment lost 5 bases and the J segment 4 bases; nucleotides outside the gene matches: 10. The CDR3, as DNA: TGTGCCAGCAGCCATCCGTCAGGGGGAGGCACTGAAGCTTTCTTT. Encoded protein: CASSHPSGGGTEAFF.

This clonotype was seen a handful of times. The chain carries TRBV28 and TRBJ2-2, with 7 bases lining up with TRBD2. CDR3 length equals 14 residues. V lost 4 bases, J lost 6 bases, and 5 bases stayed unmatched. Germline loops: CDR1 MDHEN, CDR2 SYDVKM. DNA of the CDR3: TGTGCCAGCAGTTGGGAGGGCGAAGCCGGGGAGCTGTTTTTT. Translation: CASSWEGEAGELFF. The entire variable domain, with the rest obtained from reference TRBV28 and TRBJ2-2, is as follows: DVKVTQSSRYLVKRTGEKVFLECVQDMDHENMFWYRQDPGLGLRLIYFSYDVKMKEKGDIPEGYSVSREKKERFSLILESASTNQTSMYLCASSWEGEAGELFFGEGSRLTVL.

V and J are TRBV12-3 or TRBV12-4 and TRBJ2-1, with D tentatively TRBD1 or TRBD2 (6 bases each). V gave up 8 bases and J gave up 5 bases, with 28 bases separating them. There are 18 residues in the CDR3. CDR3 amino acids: CASLRTIGGTPSDNEQFF. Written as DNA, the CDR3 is TGTGCCAGCCTCCGCACGATCGGGGGCACTCCTTCTGACAATGAGCAGTTCTTC.

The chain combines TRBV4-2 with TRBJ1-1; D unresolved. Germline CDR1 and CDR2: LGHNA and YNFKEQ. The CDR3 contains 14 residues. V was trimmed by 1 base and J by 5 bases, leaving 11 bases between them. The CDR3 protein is CASSQAEGQTEAFF. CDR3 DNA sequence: TGTGCCAGCAGCCAAGCCGAGGGTCAAACTGAAGCTTTCTTT.

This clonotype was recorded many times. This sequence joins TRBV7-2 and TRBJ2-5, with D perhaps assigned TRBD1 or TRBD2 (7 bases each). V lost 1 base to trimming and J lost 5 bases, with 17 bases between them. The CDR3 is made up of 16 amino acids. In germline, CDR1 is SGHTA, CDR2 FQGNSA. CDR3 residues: CASSLGGRARGETQYF. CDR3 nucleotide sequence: TGTGCCAGCAGCTTAGGGGGGAGGGCCAGGGGGGAGACCCAGTACTTC. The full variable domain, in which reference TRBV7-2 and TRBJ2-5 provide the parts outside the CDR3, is GAGVSQSPSNKVTEKGKDVELRCDPISGHTALYWYRQSLGQGLEFLIYFQGNSAPDKSGLPSDRFSAERTGGSVSTLTIQRTQQEDSAVYLCASSLGGRARGETQYFGPGTRLLVL.